Below, 14 T cell receptor beta chains from the same sample are listed, as sequenced in a study of early T cells in non-severe SARS-CoV-2 infection. TCRdb re-analysed the 5' RACE reads in MiXCR, keeping a single row per CDR3 protein. The table shows about 56,000 distinct CDR3 sequences, with roughly 16% occurring only once. The sample was whole blood, taken at baseline. The receptors originated from an adult who was a healthcare worker with PCR-confirmed SARS-CoV-2 infection or an uninfected control (not recorded which).

In this sample, this clonotype turned up many times. This chain links TRBV12-3 or TRBV12-4 with TRBJ1-1; D call uncertain. This CDR3 comprises 13 residues. V was shortened by 0 bases and J by 1 base, with 3 bases between the two germline ends. The CDR3 sequence is CASSLAPNTEAFF. CDR3 bases: TGTGCCAGCAGTTTAGCCCCGAACACTGAAGCTTTCTTT.

The CDR3 here is CASSEPTQGYTDTQYF. The CDR3 DNA reads as TGTGCCAGCAGTGAGCCTACACAGGGTTACACAGATACGCAGTATTTT. This chain links TRBV6-1 with TRBJ2-3; possible D gene TRBD1, 6 bases. Trimming took off 3 bases at V and 2 bases at J, with 15 bases between the two ends. Germline values: CDR1 MNHNS, CDR2 SASEGT. CDR3 size: 16 residues.

V is TRBV28 and J is TRBJ2-7; 7 positions agree with TRBD1. The CDR3 runs to 15 residues. The V segment lost 4 bases and the J segment 2 bases; nucleotides outside the gene matches: 8. Per the germline V gene, CDR1 is MDHEN and CDR2 is SYDVKM. The chain's CDR3 is CASSYTGTEAYEQYF. The CDR3 bases are TGTGCCAGCAGTTACACCGGGACAGAAGCCTACGAGCAGTACTTC.

This clonotype was observed many times. This chain links TRBV7-3 with TRBJ2-3; D possibly corresponds to TRBD2 (6 bases). CDR1 SGHTA and CDR2 FQGTGA come from the germline V gene. Trimming removed 5 bases from V and 2 bases from J, with 11 bases in between. This CDR3 has 14 amino acids. CDR3 nucleotide sequence: TGTGCCAGCAGCCGCGGGACCACCACAGATACGCAGTATTTT. Translating it yields CASSRGTTTDTQYF.

This chain uses TRBV20-1 with TRBJ2-3, with D unclear. CDR1 is DFQATT, CDR2 SNEGSKA, per germline (reference sequence). The V gene lost 6 bases and the J gene lost 1 base, with 20 bases spanning the gap. The CDR3 spans 16 residues. DNA for the CDR3: TGCAGTGCCCAAGACAACACGGAAAGGCGCACAGATACGCAGTATTTT. This codes for CSAQDNTERRTDTQYF.

Here the CDR3 DNA reads TGTGCCAGCGCGGGACTTCTCTACGAGCAGTACTTC. Its translation: CASAGLLYEQYF. The chain combines TRBV6-2 or TRBV6-3 with TRBJ2-7; maybe TRBD2 (6 bases). The V gene lost 8 bases and the J gene lost 3 bases, with 11 bases spanning the gap. CDR1 and CDR2 from the germline V gene are MNHEY and SVGEGT. The CDR3 loop spans 12 amino acids.

In this sample, this clonotype turned up a few times. The genes are TRBV20-1 and TRBJ1-1; D is perhaps TRBD1 (6 bases). Germline CDR1 DFQATT, CDR2 SNEGSKA (reference sequence). This CDR3 is 14 amino acids long. Trimming stripped 1 base from V and 8 bases from J, with 17 bases between. CDR3 coding DNA: TGCAGTGCTAGAGGGCGCCAAGACAGGCAAGAAGCTTTCTTT. Its translation: CSARGRQDRQEAFF.

This clonotype turned up a few times. Germline and junction disagree at one end, which may indicate a read error. The chain is built from TRBV29-1 and TRBJ2-1; tentatively, D is TRBD1 (5 bases). The CDR3 covers 12 residues. Germline V lookup: CDR1 SQVTM, CDR2 ANQGSEA. CDR3: CSVEDWGREQFF. Here the CDR3 DNA reads TGCAGCGTAGAAGATTGGGGCAGGGAGCAGTTCTTC.

This clonotype was counted between two and nine times. This rearrangement joins TRBV15 to TRBJ2-3, with D possibly being TRBD2 (6 bases). The CDR3 has 14 residues. V was pared by 6 bases and J by 4 bases, with 14 bases between. The germline CDR1 and CDR2 sequences are LNHNV and YYDKDF (reference sequence). This CDR3 is CATRNRDSADTQYF. CDR3 bases: TGTGCCACCAGGAACCGGGACTCCGCAGATACGCAGTATTTT.

This clonotype appeared a few times. This rearrangement joins TRBV11-2 to TRBJ2-5, with D possibly TRBD1 on 5 matching bases. Germline values: CDR1 SGHAT, CDR2 FQNNGV. V lost 1 base and J lost 7, with 13 bases in between. The length of the CDR3 is 14 residues. CDR3 residues: CASSLVTGLWTQYF. CDR3 nucleotide sequence: TGTGCCAGCAGCTTAGTAACAGGCCTTTGGACCCAGTACTTC.

The chain recombines TRBV5-1 with TRBJ2-3; 10 nucleotides align to TRBD1. The germline V gene has CDR1 SGHRS and CDR2 YFSETQ. There are 20 residues in the CDR3. V shed 2 bases and J 2 bases; nucleotides not matched to a gene: 17. CDR3 sequence (DNA): TGCGCCAGCAGCTTCGACTGGATATACCGGGACAGGGGCCCCACAGATACGCAGTATTTT. Its protein product is CASSFDWIYRDRGPTDTQYF.

This clonotype was detected a few times. The J gene is TRBJ2-7, the V gene TRBV3-1; 9 positions agree with TRBD1. The germline V gene has CDR1 LGHDT and CDR2 YNNKEL (reference sequence). The V and J ends lost 4 bases and 5 bases, in that order; junction bases with no gene match: 6. CDR3 length equals 14 residues. Here the CDR3 reads CASSLGQGNHEQYF. Here the CDR3 DNA reads TGTGCCAGCAGCCTCGGACAGGGGAACCACGAGCAGTACTTC.

The chain combines TRBV7-8 with TRBJ2-7; tentatively, D is TRBD2 (5 bases). Trimming cost V 0 bases and J 5 bases, with 17 bases left between them. CDR1 and CDR2 from the germline V gene are SGHVS and FQNEAQ. The CDR3 spans 16 residues. The CDR3 DNA reads as TGTGCCAGCAGCTTAGCTTTTATAGTCAGAGCGGACGAGCAGTACTTC. It codes for CASSLAFIVRADEQYF.

The V call is TRBV4-1, the J call TRBJ1-6, with 8 positions matching TRBD1. The germline V gene has CDR1 MGHRA and CDR2 YSYEKL. The V gene end was trimmed by 0 bases and the J gene end by 7 bases; junction bases not matched to a gene: 5. CDR3 size: 16 residues. This CDR3 reads CASSQDLRQGNSPLHF. In nucleotides, the CDR3 is TGCGCCAGCAGCCAAGATCTAAGACAGGGGAATTCACCCCTCCACTTT.